This TCR beta chain was captured in a study of shared clonotypes between healthy human individuals. Study context: A donor's plate count was three for CD4 naive and three for CD4 memory; CD8 naive had two and CD8 memory one. General study findings and limits: Among non-shared clonotypes, generation probabilities were lower than among those shared by all four donors. Exclusively blood specimens were collected; tissue repertoires likely differ.

Naive CD8 cells comprised CD45RO-negative, CCR7-positively selected cells, excluding terminally differentiated effector memory CD45RA+ cells. The repertoire was sequenced with immunoSEQ multiplex PCR; TCRdb's copy has only in-frame clones and lacks some. This sample carries about 2,200,000 clones, 85% to 95% of them seen once, and the ten largest clones take 1.5% to 2%. The V gene's germline CDR1 is SEHNR and CDR2 FQNEAQ (reference sequence). The CDR3 spans 17 residues. V trimming: 5 bases; J trimming: 1 base; junction bases outside the gene matches: 10. Worth noting for this clone: Its antigen remains unknown.

The chain combines TRBV7-9 with TRBJ1-4, with 7 bases identical to TRBD1. The receptor was derived from a man aged 18 to 35 in good health. Some clones in this sample may be carry-over from other donors' samples. The sequenced material came from naive CD8+ T cells from PBMCs. The chain's CDR3 is CASSGDSHKETNEKLFF. CDR3 nucleotide sequence: TGTGCCAGCAGCGGGGACAGTCATAAGGAAACTAATGAAAAACTGTTTTTT.